Below, 25 T cell receptor delta chains from the same sample are listed, as sequenced in a study of gamma-delta chains in newborns, infants, children. TCRdb re-called the reads through CATT. The profile covers several thousand delta-chain clones, with around 3.4% appearing a single time and roughly 17% taken by the ten largest. What was sequenced was blood. Receptors originate from a child who was a newborn, infant or young child, either healthy, febrile or measles-vaccinated (not recorded which).

About this clone itself: For this DNA, TCRdb reports the protein of a much larger clone, which diverges at residue 10, most likely from a read error; the protein presented here is translated directly from the DNA. V gene TRDV2 combines with J gene TRDJ1, with 8 positions matching TRDD3. Germline V gene lookup returns CDR1 GEAIGNYY and CDR2 EKD. V lost 2 bases and J lost 0; bases outside the gene matches: 7. CDR3 length: 16 residues. DNA of the CDR3: TGTGCCTGTGACAGACTGGGGGCTATGCACACCGATAAACTCATCTTT. Its protein is CACDRLGAMHTDKLIF.

This clone is medium-sized within its sample. The sample contains more than one DNA sequence encoding this CDR3. The CDR3 loop reads CACDTVLGTWDTRQMFF. Here the CDR3 DNA reads TGTGCCTGTGACACCGTACTGGGAACCTGGGACACCCGACAGATGTTTTTC. The J gene is TRDJ3, the V gene TRDV2, with TRDD3 as a possible D gene (6 bases). There are 17 residues in the CDR3. The V end was cut by 0 bases, the J end by 2 bases, with 10 bases between. Germline V gene sequence: CDR1 GEAIGNYY, CDR2 EKD.

A remark on this clone: One end of the junction fails to match germline, which may point to a read error. The chain links TRDV2 to TRDJ3, with D tentatively TRDD3 (6 bases). Germline loops: CDR1 GEAIGNYY, CDR2 EKD. CDR3 length equals 20 residues. CDR3 DNA: TGTGCCTGTGACACCGTTTGGGCTGGGGTCTACTCCTGGGACACCCGCCAGATGTTTTTC. As protein: CACDTVWAGVYSWDTRQMFF.

The sample holds a few counts of this clone. V usage is TRDV2 and J usage is TRDJ3, with TRDD3 identical over 7 bases. Germline CDR1 GEAIGNYY, CDR2 EKD. This CDR3 region has 20 residues. The ends lost 1 base at V and 1 base at J; junction bases unmatched: 12. CDR3 in DNA: TGTGCCTGTGACACTCATTTTGCTGGGGGTACGTCCTGGGACACCCGACAGATGTTTTTC. Protein sequence: CACDTHFAGGTSWDTRQMFF.

Turning to this clone: A much bigger clone sits one base away, suggesting this may be a read error. V and J are TRDV2 and TRDJ3, with a tentative D call TRDD3 (6 bases). Germline values: CDR1 GEAIGNYY, CDR2 EKD. The CDR3 has 19 residues. The V gene lost 5 bases and the J gene lost 0 bases, with 19 bases spanning the gap. CDR3 in amino acids: CACGGTGRYGSWDTRQMFF. The CDR3 coding sequence is TGTGCCTGTGGAGGAACTGGGAGATACGGCTCCTGGGACACCCGACAGATGTTTTTC.

In this sample, this clone is large. The sample has other DNA sequences that encode this CDR3 too. The chain combines TRDV2 with TRDJ2, with 10 bases that match TRDD3. The CDR3 sequence is 14 residues long. The J segment lost 5 bases and the V segment lost 3 bases, leaving 2 bases of the junction unmatched. CDR1 GEAIGNYY and CDR2 EKD come from the germline V gene. The CDR3 loop is CACDLLGDTAQLFF. CDR3 nucleotide sequence: TGTGCCTGTGACCTACTGGGGGATACAGCACAACTCTTCTTT.

Points on this clone: Other nucleotide sequences in the sample specify the same CDR3. The chain combines TRDV2 with TRDJ3; TRDD3 matches at 12 bases. Germline V gene lookup returns CDR1 GEAIGNYY and CDR2 EKD. J gave up 0 bases and V 4 bases, and 9 bases lay outside the gene matches. The length of the CDR3 is 20 residues. The CDR3 reads CACDPVLGDTSSWDTRQMFF. DNA of the CDR3: TGTGCCTGTGATCCGGTACTGGGGGATACCAGCTCCTGGGACACCCGACAGATGTTTTTC.

The chain couples TRDV3 to TRDJ2; TRDD3 matches 9 bases. Germline trimming cut 0 bases from V and 4 bases from J; bases unmatched to any gene: 6. The V gene's germline CDR1 is TVYSNPD and CDR2 GDNSRS (reference sequence). CDR3 size: 15 residues. The CDR3 DNA sequence: TGTGCCTTTAGCTCCTACTGGGGGAAGACAGCACAACTCTTCTTT. It translates to CAFSSYWGKTAQLFF.

Points on this clone: With a much larger clone just one base away, this may be a read error. This sample also contains other DNA sequences that code for the same CDR3. A V gene of TRDV2 was called, but no J gene was assigned; the D call TRDD3 from the table was never checked on the DNA. This CDR3 spans 20 amino acids. CDR1 and CDR2 (germline): GEAIGNYY, EKD. As DNA, the CDR3 is TGTGCCTGTGACACCTACTGGGGGATACGCAGCTCCTGGGACACCCGACAGATGTTCTTC. It codes for CACDTYWGIRSSWDTRQMFF.

The V and J genes are TRDV2 and TRDJ3, with TRDD3 matching 9 bases. CDR1 GEAIGNYY and CDR2 EKD come from the germline V gene. The trim removed 4 bases at V and 1 base at J, leaving 10 bases unmatched. The CDR3 spans 19 residues. CDR3: CACEEVGDSESWDTRQMFF. In nucleotides, the CDR3 is TGTGCCTGTGAGGAGGTGGGGGATAGTGAGTCCTGGGACACCCGACAGATGTTTTTC.

This clone occurred a few times. The CDR3 region is CACDTDTGLGDTDKLIF. CDR3 sequence (DNA): TGTGCCTGTGACACCGACACTGGGCTGGGGGATACCGATAAACTCATCTTT. The chain recombines TRDV2 with TRDJ1, with 9 positions matching TRDD3. The CDR3 has 17 amino acids. The germline gives CDR1 GEAIGNYY, CDR2 EKD. The V gene end was trimmed by 0 bases and the J gene end by 2 bases; junction bases not matched to a gene: 9.

This clone appeared a few times. The chain links TRDV2 to TRDJ3, with D perhaps matching TRDD3 (6 bases). The V gene's germline CDR1 is GEAIGNYY and CDR2 EKD. V was trimmed by 0 bases and J by 2 bases, leaving 16 bases between them. The CDR3 spans 19 residues. This CDR3 reads CACDTVGISSPWDTRQMFF. CDR3 sequence (DNA): TGTGCCTGTGACACCGTCGGGATAAGCTCTCCCTGGGACACCCGACAGATGTTTTTC.

This clone counts as medium-sized. The chain uses TRDV2 and TRDJ1; tentatively, D is TRDD3 (6 bases). Germline CDR1 is GEAIGNYY and CDR2 is EKD. The CDR3 extends over 13 amino acids. Trimming left V 0 bases short and J 4 bases short, with 8 bases between. The CDR3: CACDTWGGDKLIF. CDR3 DNA: TGTGCCTGTGACACCTGGGGGGGCGATAAACTCATCTTT.

In regard to this clone: A clone one base away is much larger, so this may be a read error. The chain employs TRDV2 and TRDJ3, with 11 bases matching TRDD3. Matching the DNA to germline supplied the J gene, which TCRdb does not give. Looked up from germline, CDR1 is GEAIGNYY and CDR2 is EKD. The CDR3 has 21 amino acids. Trimming took 3 bases from V and 0 from J; bases not matched to a gene: 12. This CDR3 is CACDALLGDKPPSWDTRQMFF. The CDR3 DNA sequence: TGTGCCTGTGACGCTTTACTGGGGGATAAGCCCCCCTCCTGGGACACCCGACAGATGTTTTTC.

This clone was detected only a few times. Germline is not matched at one junction end, which may reflect a read error. The chain combines TRDV2 with TRDJ3, with 13 bases matching TRDD3. This CDR3 is 20 amino acids long. The V gene's germline CDR1 is GEAIGNYY and CDR2 EKD. The CDR3 sequence: CACDPVLGDTRSWGTRQMFF. In nucleotides, the CDR3 is TGTGCCTGTGACCCCGTACTGGGGGATACGCGCTCCTGGGGCACCCGACAGATGTTTTTC.

This clone ranks as medium-sized. The chain links TRDV2 to TRDJ1, with D tentatively TRDD3 (6 bases). Germline V gene data show CDR1 as GEAIGNYY and CDR2 as EKD. This CDR3 has 16 residues. Trimming removed 0 bases at V and 0 bases at J, with 13 bases between. This CDR3 is CACDTVGGTYTDKLIF. In DNA form, the CDR3 reads TGTGCCTGTGACACCGTAGGGGGGACCTACACCGATAAACTCATCTTT.

With respect to this clone: A much larger clone lies a single base off, so this may be a read error. The chain recombines TRDV2 with TRDJ3; TRDD3 aligns across 8 bases. Germline loops: CDR1 GEAIGNYY, CDR2 EKD. CDR3 size: 20 residues. V dropped 0 bases and J dropped 0; count of bases not matched to a gene: 9. The CDR3 is CACDTGWGIPTSWDTRQMFF. CDR3 DNA sequence: TGTGCCTGTGACACCGGATGGGGGATCCCTACCTCCTGGGACACCCGACAGATGTTTTTC.

The table lists this clone with a few counts. V usage is TRDV2 and J usage is TRDJ3, with 11 bases fitting TRDD3. With V trimmed by 0 bases and J by 0 bases, 9 bases remained unmatched. The CDR3 is made up of 21 amino acids. Per germline, CDR1 GEAIGNYY and CDR2 EKD. CDR3: CACDTVRGTGGYSWDTRQMFF. The CDR3 nucleotides are TGTGCCTGTGACACCGTCCGGGGGACTGGGGGATACTCCTGGGACACCCGACAGATGTTTTTC.

This clone was detected a few times. This chain links TRDV2 with TRDJ3; TRDD3 matches at 12 bases. The CDR3 loop spans 21 amino acids. From germline, CDR1 is GEAIGNYY and CDR2 EKD. V shed 3 bases, J shed 0 bases, and the junction held 11 bases outside the gene matches. In DNA form, the CDR3 reads TGTGCCTGTGACCCCCTACTGGGGGATACCCCGAGCTCCTGGGACACCCGACAGATGTTTTTC. Translating gives CACDPLLGDTPSSWDTRQMFF.

For this clone: A much bigger clone sits one base away, suggesting this may be a read error. The chain carries TRDV2 and TRDJ3, with TRDD3 matching 9 bases. This CDR3 region has 19 residues. V was pared by 5 bases and J by 0 bases, with 10 bases of the junction left unmatched. Per the germline V gene, CDR1 is GEAIGNYY and CDR2 is EKD. The CDR3 reads CACGTGGLASSWDTRQMFF. The CDR3 DNA reads TGTGCCTGTGGTACTGGGGGACTTGCTAGCTCCTGGGACACCCGACAGATGTTTTTC.

This clone was observed a few times. This could be a read error, since a much larger clone is one nucleotide away. Other DNA variants within this sample encode the same CDR3. The chain has TRDV2 and TRDJ3; tentative D call: TRDD3 (6 bases). The CDR3 runs 19 residues. Germline V gene lookup returns CDR1 GEAIGNYY and CDR2 EKD. The V end lost 0 bases, the J end lost 5 bases, and 19 bases lay between the germline ends. CDR3 coding DNA: TGTGCCTGTGACACCGCGATGGGGGCTCCGTCCCGGGACACCCGACAGATGTTTTTC. Its translation: CACDTAMGAPSRDTRQMFF.

This clone is medium-sized by share. This chain joins TRDV2 and TRDJ3; TRDD3 matches at 7 bases. The CDR3 contains 18 residues. The germline CDR1 and CDR2 sequences are GEAIGNYY and EKD. V was clipped by 0 bases and J by 2 bases; unmatched bases: 6. Here the CDR3 DNA reads TGTGCCTGTGACACCGCTGGGGGTTCTCCCTGGGACACCCGACAGATGTTTTTC. Translation: CACDTAGGSPWDTRQMFF.

This clone was observed a few times. TCRdb has a much larger clone's protein, which differs at residue 3 from the translation of this DNA, likely because of a read error; what is shown is the protein translated from the DNA. The chain recombines TRDV2 with TRDJ1; D might be TRDD3 (6 bases). The CDR3 covers 16 residues. CDR1 and CDR2 from the germline V gene are GEAIGNYY and EKD. The CDR3 coding sequence is TGTGCCCGTGACACCGTTGGGGGCCTTTACACCGATAAACTCATCTTT. It specifies CARDTVGGLYTDKLIF.

By proportion, this clone is medium-sized. This may come from a read error, since a much larger clone is one base off. This same CDR3 is encoded by further DNA sequences in the sample. The chain uses TRDV2 and TRDJ3, with 9 positions matching TRDD3. CDR3 length: 18 residues. CDR1 GEAIGNYY and CDR2 EKD come from the germline V gene. The trim removed 3 bases at V and 0 bases at J, leaving 5 bases unmatched. This chain's CDR3 is CACDVLGESSWDTRQMFF. The CDR3 nucleotides are TGTGCCTGTGACGTACTGGGGGAAAGCTCCTGGGACACCCGACAGATGTTTTTC.

This clone is classed as medium-sized (0.01 to 0.1%). This sample includes further DNA sequences coding for the same CDR3. CDR3 region: CACDALLGDTYTDKLIF. CDR3 coding DNA: TGTGCCTGTGACGCCTTACTGGGGGATACGTACACCGATAAACTCATCTTT. The chain links TRDV2 to TRDJ1, with 13 bases identical to TRDD3. V lost 3 bases, J lost 0 bases, and 6 bases stayed unmatched. Germline assignment: CDR1 GEAIGNYY and CDR2 EKD. The CDR3 totals 17 residues.